The 2 T cell receptor beta chains below all came from one sample that was sequenced in a study of Ad26.COV2.S vaccination and SARS-CoV-2 variants. Noted treatment: around 19 received Ad26.COV2.S at low or high dose, single or two shots; about 5 received placebo; per-sample allocation not given. The samples date from day 63 after the first vaccine or placebo injection. Profiling relied on immunoSEQ multiplex PCR, and the TCRdb table lists in-frame clones only, not all of them. The repertoire consists of about 350,000 clones, with 65% to 90% occurring once and the leading ten covering about 11%. Sequencing was performed on peripheral blood, taken in a trial of Ad26.COV2.S vaccine versus placebo. Every receptor here comes from a person between 18 and 65 years old who received the Ad26.COV2.S COVID-19 vaccine or a placebo.

V usage is TRBV10-3 and J usage is TRBJ2-5; the D call may be TRBD1 or TRBD2 (5 bases each). V was pared by 3 bases and J by 5 bases, with 7 bases between. CDR1 and CDR2 from the germline V gene are ENHRY and SYGVKD. The CDR3 consists of 12 residues. This chain's CDR3 is CAISDREETQYF. For the CDR3, the DNA is TGTGCCATCAGTGACAGGGAGGAGACCCAGTACTTC.

This chain links TRBV4-1 with TRBJ2-7; D remains unclear. The CDR3 spans 14 residues. From germline, CDR1 is MGHRA and CDR2 YSYEKL. Trimming left V 3 bases short and J 5 bases short, with 14 bases between. This chain's CDR3 is CASSHPTRSNEQYF. CDR3 bases: TGCGCCAGCAGCCATCCCACTCGATCGAACGAGCAGTACTTC.